Shown below are 32 T cell receptor beta chains from a single sample sequenced in a study of blood T cell repertoires in COVID-19. This table comes from immunoSEQ multiplex PCR, and its TCRdb copy is limited to in-frame clones, with some not included. The repertoire consists of 80,000 to 95,000 clones, with more than 65% occurring once and the leading ten covering 20% to 25%. The sequenced sample consisted of peripheral blood. Every receptor here comes from an elderly man with active or convalescent COVID-19.

This clone was seen only a few times. The chain recombines TRBV19 with TRBJ1-5; 8 bases are a match to TRBD1. The V gene's germline CDR1 is LNHDA and CDR2 SQIVND (reference sequence). V dropped 3 bases and J dropped 1; count of bases not matched to a gene: 2. There are 15 residues in the CDR3. The CDR3 DNA sequence: TGTGCCAGTAGTATCCAGGGGGCGAGCAATCAGCCCCAGCATTTT. Translation: CASSIQGASNQPQHF.

J is TRBJ1-1 and V is TRBV6-5; D gene uncertain. The germline V gene has CDR1 MNHEY and CDR2 SVGAGI. The length of the CDR3 is 14 residues. Deletions cut 8 bases from V and 1 base from J, with 14 bases between. The CDR3 nucleotides read TGTGCCAGCTCGAGGCATTACGGGAACACTGAAGCTTTCTTT. This sequence encodes CASSRHYGNTEAFF.

With respect to this clone: Because it lacks the conserved phenylalanine or tryptophan at the end, this CDR3 is likely a read error. No DNA is shown, since the ends of the CDR3 on it are uncertain; the CDR3 is the one TCRdb lists. V gene TRBV12-3 or TRBV12-4 combines with J gene TRBJ1-1; the table's D call, TRBD1, has no DNA check behind it. The CDR3 is 12 amino acids in total, end residues counted. CDR3 sequence reads: CASSLLGTAIQI.

The chain is built from TRBV5-1 and TRBJ2-2, with 8 bases identical to TRBD1. The CDR3 spans 14 residues. Germline lookup yields CDR1 SGHRS and CDR2 YFSETQ. V lost 4 bases and J lost 3; bases outside the gene matches: 2. The CDR3 bases are TGCGCCAGCAGCCAGGGACAGGACACCGGGGAGCTGTTTTTT. Its translation: CASSQGQDTGELFF.

This clone was seen repeatedly, ten times or more. This chain connects TRBV2 to TRBJ1-2; D possibly corresponds to TRBD1 (5 bases). The CDR3 has 17 residues. Trimming removed 2 bases at V and 6 bases at J, with 22 bases between. Germline loops: CDR1 SNHLY, CDR2 FYNNEI. The CDR3 loop reads CASSEYALPDREDGYTF. CDR3 DNA sequence: TGTGCCAGCAGTGAATATGCTCTTCCCGACAGAGAGGATGGCTACACCTTC.

The chain's CDR3 is CAWSVASGGQETQYF. The CDR3 bases are TGTGCCTGGAGTGTGGCTAGCGGGGGCCAAGAGACCCAGTACTTC. The chain links TRBV30 to TRBJ2-5; 10 positions match TRBD2. Per germline, CDR1 GTSNPN and CDR2 SVGIG (reference sequence). V was clipped by 0 bases and J by 1 base; unmatched bases: 2. The CDR3 extends over 15 amino acids.

This chain connects TRBV5-1 to TRBJ1-6; 7 bases are a match to TRBD1. V trimming: 0 bases; J trimming: 6 bases; junction bases outside the gene matches: 3. CDR3 length equals 15 residues. Germline CDR1 SGHRS, CDR2 YFSETQ. The CDR3 DNA follows: TGCGCCAGCAGCTTGGCACAGGGGCCTAATTCACCCCTCCACTTT. Translated, it gives CASSLAQGPNSPLHF.

This clone was counted only a few times. V usage is TRBV5-6 and J usage is TRBJ2-5; 7 bases are a match to TRBD1. The CDR3 is made up of 14 amino acids. V lost 4 bases to trimming and J lost 2 bases; unmatched junction nucleotides: 5. Germline V gene sequence: CDR1 SGHDT, CDR2 YYEEEE. This CDR3 is CASSRQGVQETQYF. In nucleotides, the CDR3 is TGTGCCAGCAGCCGACAGGGAGTTCAAGAGACCCAGTACTTC.

This chain links TRBV29-1 with TRBJ1-4; D not certain. The germline gives CDR1 SQVTM, CDR2 ANQGSEA. V was trimmed by 5 bases and J by 1 base, leaving 8 bases between them. CDR3 size: 13 residues. The CDR3 here is CSVSGGTNEKLFF. As DNA, the CDR3 is TGCAGCGTTTCTGGCGGAACTAATGAAAAACTGTTTTTT.

The J gene is TRBJ1-5, the V gene TRBV28, with 8 bases aligning to TRBD1. The V gene end was trimmed by 5 bases and the J gene end by 2 bases; junction bases not matched to a gene: 8. Germline lookup yields CDR1 MDHEN and CDR2 SYDVKM. CDR3 length: 16 amino acids. The CDR3 bases are TGTGCCAGCAGTATATCGCCGGGACAGGGCAATCAGCCCCAGCATTTT. It translates to CASSISPGQGNQPQHF.

V gene TRBV3-1 (or the pseudogene TRBV3-2) combines with J gene TRBJ2-3; the match to TRBD2 covers 12 bases. The length of the CDR3 is 16 residues. Germline V lookup: CDR1 LGHDT, CDR2 YNNKEL (reference sequence). J was trimmed by 1 base and V by 4 bases; bases with no gene match: 3. CDR3 in amino acids: CASSLRTSGGTDTQYF. The CDR3 nucleotides are TGTGCCAGCAGCCTACGGACTAGCGGGGGCACAGATACGCAGTATTTT.

This clone was seen a few times. The CDR3 coding sequence is TGCGCCAGCAGCCAAGATCGGGGGGGCGTTAACTATGGCTACACCTTC. It specifies CASSQDRGGVNYGYTF. The J gene is TRBJ1-2, the V gene TRBV4-3, with a weak D call TRBD1 (6 bases). Germline lookup yields CDR1 LGHNA and CDR2 YSLEER. The CDR3 length is 16 residues. Trimming removed 0 bases from V and 1 base from J, with 12 bases in between.

The chain employs TRBV6-1 and TRBJ1-5; no clear D. The V end lost 2 bases, the J end lost 6 bases, and 5 bases lay between the germline ends. Germline V CDR1 and CDR2: MNHNS, SASEGT. This CDR3 region has 12 residues. The CDR3 DNA follows: TGTGCCAGCAGTGAACTACGTCAGCCCCAGCATTTT. This sequence encodes CASSELRQPQHF.

This clone was observed a few times. The V gene is TRBV28, the J gene TRBJ2-7; D unresolved. V was cut by 6 bases and J by 4 bases, with 10 bases left in between. The CDR3 consists of 12 residues. Germline V gives CDR1 MDHEN, CDR2 SYDVKM. The CDR3 loop reads CASRDQRYEQYF. In DNA, the CDR3 is TGTGCCAGCAGAGACCAGAGGTACGAGCAGTACTTC.

This clone was observed once. The genes are TRBV4-1 and TRBJ2-5, with 8 bases aligning to TRBD1. The J segment lost 4 bases and the V segment lost 0 bases, leaving 7 bases of the junction unmatched. The CDR3 has 16 amino acids. CDR1 is MGHRA and CDR2 is YSYEKL in the germline V gene. CDR3 in DNA: TGCGCCAGCAGCCAAGACCCCGGACAGGGTGGAGAGACCCAGTACTTC. As protein: CASSQDPGQGGETQYF.

The chain uses TRBV29-1 and TRBJ1-5; D remains unclear. Germline V gives CDR1 SQVTM, CDR2 ANQGSEA. Deletions cut 3 bases from V and 4 bases from J, with 10 bases between. This CDR3 comprises 13 residues. The CDR3 here is CSVESGRNQPQHF. The DNA of the CDR3 is TGCAGCGTTGAGAGCGGCAGAAATCAGCCCCAGCATTTT.

The CDR3 DNA sequence: TGCAGTGCTAGTTACCAGGCGCATATCGGCACTGAAGCTTTCTTT. This encodes CSASYQAHIGTEAFF. V is TRBV20-1 and J is TRBJ1-1; D not certain. Per the germline V gene, CDR1 is DFQATT and CDR2 is SNEGSKA (reference sequence). V lost 3 bases and J 4 bases, leaving 18 bases between the germline ends. CDR3 size: 15 residues.

The V gene is TRBV9, the J gene TRBJ2-1; D remains unclear. This CDR3 spans 14 amino acids. Germline lookup yields CDR1 SGDLS and CDR2 YYNGEE. Trimming took 0 bases from V and 3 from J, leaving 7 bases between them. The CDR3 DNA is TGTGCCAGCAGCGTAGAGGCAGGCTACAATGAGCAGTTCTTC. Its protein product is CASSVEAGYNEQFF. Full variable domain (outside the CDR3, taken from reference TRBV9 and TRBJ2-1): DSGVTQTPKHLITATGQRVTLRCSPRSGDLSVYWYQQSLDQGLQFLIQYYNGEERAKGNILERFSAQQFPDLHSELNLSSLELGDSALYFCASSVEAGYNEQFFGPGTRLTVL.

This rearrangement joins TRBV6-5 to TRBJ1-1; 9 bases fit TRBD1. Germline assignment: CDR1 MNHEY and CDR2 SVGAGI. With 7 bases clipped from V and 7 bases from J, the junction kept 7 bases outside the gene matches. The CDR3 spans 13 residues. CDR3 protein: CASTETGGVEAFF. CDR3 coding DNA: TGTGCCAGCACCGAGACAGGGGGTGTTGAAGCTTTCTTT.

In nucleotides, the CDR3 is TGTGCCAGCTCACCCGAAACAGGGGGCGTCTATGGCTACACCTTC. Translated, it gives CASSPETGGVYGYTF. The chain links TRBV18 to TRBJ1-2; 9 bases map to TRBD1. The CDR3 covers 15 residues. The ends lost 3 bases at V and 4 bases at J; junction bases unmatched: 6. CDR1 is KGHSH, CDR2 LQKENI, per germline.

The chain is built from TRBV21-1 and TRBJ1-5. TRBV21-1 is marked as a pseudogene. The length of the CDR3 is 12 residues. The CDR3 bases are TGTGCCAGCAGCCTAGAGGATCAGCCCCAGCATTTT. This translates into CASSLEDQPQHF.

The V call is TRBV27, the J call TRBJ2-7; weak D call: TRBD1 (6 bases). V was pared by 9 bases and J by 4 bases, with 16 bases between. The germline gives CDR1 MNHEY, CDR2 SMNVEV (reference sequence). CDR3 length: 13 amino acids. As DNA, the CDR3 is TGTGCCAGTGCGAAAGGGGGTCCGTACGAGCAGTACTTC. Its protein product is CASAKGGPYEQYF.

This clone was counted between two and nine times. The germline gene is not matched at one end of the junction; a read error may be the cause. The chain uses TRBV3-1 (or the pseudogene TRBV3-2) and TRBJ1-3; maybe TRBD1 (5 bases). The CDR3 is 20 amino acids. Per the germline V gene, CDR1 is LGHDT and CDR2 is YNNKEL (reference sequence). CDR3 nucleotides: TGTGCCAGCAGTCAAGATAGGACCCCGGGGGTGGCGGTCTCCGGAAACACCATATATTTT. It specifies CASSQDRTPGVAVSGNTIYF.

The chain couples TRBV6-5 to TRBJ1-2; TRBD1 might be the D (6 bases). The CDR3 runs 13 residues. With 3 bases removed from V and 8 bases from J, the gap between germline ends came to 13 bases. The germline CDR1 and CDR2 sequences are MNHEY and SVGAGI. CDR3 region: CASSYEGVRGYTF. DNA for the CDR3: TGTGCCAGCAGTTATGAGGGGGTGAGGGGCTACACCTTC.

This chain links TRBV3-1 (or the pseudogene TRBV3-2) with TRBJ2-1; 10 bases are a match to TRBD1. Germline V gene lookup returns CDR1 LGHDT and CDR2 YNNKEL (reference sequence). The CDR3 runs 17 residues. J gave up 7 bases and V 6 bases, and 15 bases lay outside the gene matches. In nucleotides, the CDR3 is TGTGCCAGCAGACGACAGGGGGCTGATAAAATTAAAAATGAGCAGTTCTTC. The encoded protein is CASRRQGADKIKNEQFF.

The V and J genes are TRBV3-1 (or the pseudogene TRBV3-2) and TRBJ2-5; 11 nucleotides agree with TRBD2. The CDR3 has 16 residues. The germline CDR1 and CDR2 sequences are LGHDT and YNNKEL (reference sequence). Unmatched junction bases numbered 8, after V lost 6 bases and J lost 2 bases. The CDR3 here is CASRPGLADVQETQYF. The CDR3 coding sequence is TGTGCCAGCAGACCGGGACTAGCGGACGTTCAAGAGACCCAGTACTTC.

The rearrangement links TRBV5-4 to TRBJ2-5; TRBD1 matches 7 bases. In germline, CDR1 is SGHNT, CDR2 YYREEE (reference sequence). The CDR3 is made up of 17 amino acids. The V gene end was trimmed by 1 base and the J gene end by 4 bases; junction bases not matched to a gene: 13. The CDR3 DNA is TGTGCCAGCAGCTTGACTGGGTCAGGGGGAATAGCAGAGACCCAGTACTTC. Translating it yields CASSLTGSGGIAETQYF.

The chain combines TRBV13 with TRBJ2-5; TRBD2 aligns across 9 bases. Losses at the gene ends were 5 bases for V and 4 bases for J; bases not matched to a gene: 14. The germline V gene encodes CDR1 PRHDT and CDR2 FYEKMQ (reference sequence). This CDR3 spans 17 amino acids. The CDR3 loop is CASSTGGLAGSRETQYF. The DNA of the CDR3 is TGTGCCAGCAGCACCGGGGGGCTAGCGGGGTCACGAGAGACCCAGTACTTC.

This chain connects TRBV21-1 to TRBJ1-5; whether TRBD1, the table's D call, matches the DNA was not checked. TRBV21-1 is a listed pseudogene. The CDR3 runs 15 residues. The CDR3 here is CASKGQKISNQPQHF. For the CDR3, the DNA is TGTGCCAGCAAGGGACAGAAGATAAGCAATCAGCCCCAGCATTTT.

The CDR3 here is CASSDGRGLAGELFF. In DNA form, the CDR3 reads TGTGCCAGCAGTGATGGGCGGGGGCTCGCCGGGGAGCTGTTTTTT. This sequence joins TRBV2 and TRBJ2-2, with TRBD2 as a possible D gene (7 bases). V was clipped by 3 bases and J by 6 bases, with 14 bases between them. This CDR3 spans 15 amino acids. The germline V gene encodes CDR1 SNHLY and CDR2 FYNNEI.

This clone has more than one count but fewer than ten. The CDR3, as DNA: TGTGCCAGCAGCTTAGAGGGGGTCTATGGCTACACCTTC. It codes for CASSLEGVYGYTF. The chain has TRBV7-9 and TRBJ1-2, with D maybe TRBD1 (6 bases). The V gene's germline CDR1 is SEHNR and CDR2 FQNEAQ (reference sequence). The V and J ends lost 1 base and 4 bases respectively, with 7 bases between them. The CDR3 covers 13 residues.

The rearrangement links TRBV2 to TRBJ1-5, with D unclear. The V end was cut by 2 bases, the J end by 3 bases, with 11 bases between. CDR3 length equals 15 residues. Germline V gives CDR1 SNHLY, CDR2 FYNNEI. In DNA form, the CDR3 reads TGTGCCAGCAGTGAAAGTATGTTGGCCAATCAGCCCCAGCATTTT. It is translated as CASSESMLANQPQHF. The full variable domain, in which reference TRBV2 and TRBJ1-5 provide the parts outside the CDR3, is EPEVTQTPSHQVTQMGQEVILRCVPISNHLYFYWYRQILGQKVEFLVSFYNNEISEKSEIFDDQFSVERPDGSNFTLKIRSTKLEDSAMYFCASSESMLANQPQHFGDGTRLSIL.